The clone carrying this T cell receptor beta chain was counted between two and nine times. This sample is drawn from a study of blood T cell repertoires in COVID-19. Using immunoSEQ multiplex PCR, the repertoire was profiled, and TCRdb retains in-frame clones only, with some absent. The sample lists roughly 86,000 clones; about 86% were seen once. Sequencing used peripheral blood. The receptor was isolated from a man aged 55-75 years with acute or convalescent COVID-19.

The CDR3 DNA is TGTGCCAGCAGTCTACAGGGGGGCTATGGCTACACCTTC. Translation gives CASSLQGGYGYTF. The chain employs TRBV5-6 and TRBJ1-2, with 8 nucleotides matching TRBD1. Germline CDR1 and CDR2: SGHDT and YYEEEE. The CDR3 spans 13 residues. V was pared by 5 bases and J by 4 bases, with 4 bases of the junction left unmatched.